What follows describes a single T cell receptor (beta chain). The data are from a study of blood T cell repertoires in COVID-19. The length of the CDR3 is 13 residues. Germline CDR1 SGDLS, CDR2 YYNGEE. V dropped 3 bases and J dropped 6; count of bases not matched to a gene: 3. Sequencing used immunoSEQ multiplex PCR; TCRdb keeps in-frame clones, though not all of them. The table records approximately 120,000 clones, 84% of them present only once. The chain joins TRBV9 to TRBJ2-4, with 7 bases lining up with TRBD1. Sequencing was performed on peripheral blood. The sequence derives from an elderly woman with active or convalescent COVID-19. CDR3 region: CASSATGLNIQYF. DNA of the CDR3: TGTGCCAGCAGCGCGACAGGGTTAAACATTCAGTACTTC. Complete variable domain (other parts from reference TRBV9 and TRBJ2-4): DSGVTQTPKHLITATGQRVTLRCSPRSGDLSVYWYQQSLDQGLQFLIQYYNGEERAKGNILERFSAQQFPDLHSELNLSSLELGDSALYFCASSATGLNIQYFGAGTRLSVL.